This entry lists 28 T cell receptor beta chains sequenced from one sample in a study of blood T cell repertoires in COVID-19. Profiling relied on immunoSEQ multiplex PCR, and the TCRdb table lists in-frame clones only, not all of them. The sample lists a few hundred thousand clones, roughly 80% occurring once. Specimen: peripheral blood. The source of these receptors is a woman of 80 years or more with acute or convalescent COVID-19.

The chain links TRBV5-1 to TRBJ2-7; TRBD2 agrees at 10 bases. Germline CDR1 is SGHRS and CDR2 is YFSETQ. This CDR3 spans 15 amino acids. The V and J ends lost 0 bases and 6 bases, in that order; junction bases with no gene match: 6. Written as DNA, the CDR3 is TGCGCCAGCAGCTTGGAACTAGCGGGAATCTCCGAGCAGTACTTC. It translates to CASSLELAGISEQYF.

The CDR3 DNA reads as TGTGCTAGTGTCGCCCATGGTGGGACTTCGGATGAGCAGTTCTTC. Its protein product is CASVAHGGTSDEQFF. The V gene is TRBV12-5, the J gene TRBJ2-1; possibly TRBD2 for D (6 bases). The CDR3 is made up of 15 amino acids. V was trimmed by 7 bases and J by 8 bases, leaving 21 bases between them. CDR1 and CDR2 (germline): LGHNT, FRNRAP. Together with reference TRBV12-5 and TRBJ2-1, the CDR3 gives the full variable domain: DARVTQTPRHKVTEMGQEVTMRCQPILGHNTVFWYRQTMMQGLELLAYFRNRAPLDDSGMPKDRFSAEMPDATLATLKIQPSEPRDSAVYFCASVAHGGTSDEQFFGPGTRLTVL.

Turning to this clone: Additional DNA sequences in this sample encode the identical CDR3. V usage is TRBV18 and J usage is TRBJ2-5; possible D gene TRBD2, 6 bases. Germline loops: CDR1 KGHSH, CDR2 LQKENI. The CDR3 is 14 amino acids. The V end lost 0 bases, the J end lost 3 bases, and 8 bases lay between the germline ends. The DNA for the CDR3 is TGTGCCAGCTCACCACCTTCGGGGGAAGAGACCCAGTACTTC. Protein product: CASSPPSGEETQYF.

The rearrangement uses TRBV9 and TRBJ2-5; 8 bases are a match to TRBD2. Germline trimming cut 4 bases from V and 2 bases from J; bases unmatched to any gene: 10. The CDR3 has 16 residues. Germline CDR1 is SGDLS and CDR2 is YYNGEE. As DNA, the CDR3 is TGTGCCAGCAGCTCCGGAGCGGGGGCCTTTCAAGAGACCCAGTACTTC. Its translation is CASSSGAGAFQETQYF.

V is TRBV29-1 and J is TRBJ2-5; weak D call: TRBD1 (5 bases). The CDR3 totals 14 residues. The germline gives CDR1 SQVTM, CDR2 ANQGSEA. Trimming left V 3 bases short and J 4 bases short, with 15 bases between. The CDR3 spells CSVDKGQTRETQYF. The CDR3 DNA reads TGCAGCGTTGACAAAGGACAAACTCGAGAGACCCAGTACTTC.

The gene calls are TRBV7-3 and TRBJ1-6; 7 bases fit TRBD1. Trimming removed 4 bases from V and 7 bases from J; junction bases left unmatched: 4. This CDR3 contains 14 residues. CDR1 SGHTA and CDR2 FQGTGA come from the germline V gene. CDR3 in DNA: TGTGCCAGCAGCTCACAGGGGACAAATTCACCCCTCCACTTT. Protein: CASSSQGTNSPLHF.

V is TRBV6-5 and J is TRBJ1-6; maybe TRBD1 (6 bases). CDR3 size: 14 residues. The V gene lost 7 bases and the J gene lost 5 bases, with 12 bases spanning the gap. The germline CDR1 and CDR2 sequences are MNHEY and SVGAGI. CDR3 coding DNA: TGTGCCAGCAATAACAGGGCCCATAATTCACCCCTCCACTTT. It codes for CASNNRAHNSPLHF.

CDR3 sequence reads: CASSLVGPNFSSYEQYF. The CDR3 nucleotides are TGCGCCAGCAGCTTGGTCGGTCCGAACTTTTCCTCCTACGAGCAGTACTTC. This chain links TRBV5-1 with TRBJ2-7; no reliable D call. V gave up 0 bases and J gave up 0 bases, with 16 bases separating them. The CDR3 extends over 17 amino acids. CDR1 and CDR2 from the germline V gene are SGHRS and YFSETQ.

This clone was observed a few times. This same CDR3 is encoded by further DNA sequences in the sample. CDR3 coding DNA: TGTGCCAGCAGCTTAGGAGGGGGGGGCAATCAGCCCCAGCATTTT. Translated: CASSLGGGGNQPQHF. The chain couples TRBV7-2 to TRBJ1-5; the D gene is possibly TRBD1 (6 bases). Trimming cost V 1 base and J 2 bases, with 9 bases left between them. The CDR3 covers 15 residues. The V gene's germline CDR1 is SGHTA and CDR2 FQGNSA.

This clone has more than one count but fewer than ten. The chain carries TRBV7-2 and TRBJ2-7, with unresolved D. Germline CDR1 reads SGHTA; CDR2 reads FQGNSA. The V and J ends lost 5 bases and 2 bases respectively, with 4 bases between them. This CDR3 contains 11 residues. As DNA, the CDR3 is TGTGCCAGCAGCCCCGCCTACGAGCAGTACTTC. Translating gives CASSPAYEQYF.

The rearrangement uses TRBV18 and TRBJ2-3, with 11 bases fitting TRBD2. The CDR3 is 17 residues long. J gave up 4 bases and V 1 base, and 7 bases lay outside the gene matches. Germline CDR1 is KGHSH and CDR2 is LQKENI. The CDR3 DNA is TGTGCCAGCTCACCACTCCTTTCTAGCGGGAGGCCAGATACGCAGTATTTT. This translates into CASSPLLSSGRPDTQYF.

The V call is TRBV5-1, the J call TRBJ2-5; 11 nucleotides line up with TRBD2. This CDR3 spans 16 amino acids. Trimming removed 0 bases from V and 5 bases from J; junction bases left unmatched: 6. Looked up from germline, CDR1 is SGHRS and CDR2 is YFSETQ. The CDR3 nucleotides read TGCGCCAGCAGCTTGGGACTAGCGGGAAAGGTGGAGACCCAGTACTTC. It specifies CASSLGLAGKVETQYF.

The sample holds one count of this clone. The rearrangement uses TRBV2 and TRBJ2-1; tentatively, D is TRBD2 (5 bases). Germline assignment: CDR1 SNHLY and CDR2 FYNNEI. CDR3 length equals 13 residues. V shed 6 bases and J shed 2 bases, with 8 bases lying between them. CDR3 residues: CASRTGTYNEQFF. For the CDR3, the DNA is TGTGCCAGCAGGACGGGGACCTACAATGAGCAGTTCTTC.

The J gene is TRBJ1-1, the V gene TRBV5-6; D is ambiguous. From germline, CDR1 is SGHDT and CDR2 YYEEEE. This CDR3 has 16 amino acids. V gave up 0 bases and J gave up 3 bases, with 15 bases separating them. CDR3 in DNA: TGTGCCAGCAGCTTGGTTCTCGACGTCCGGGACACTGAAGCTTTCTTT. Amino acid sequence: CASSLVLDVRDTEAFF.

This clone has just a few counts. The chain links TRBV7-9 to TRBJ2-5, with 7 bases fitting TRBD1. Looked up from germline, CDR1 is SEHNR and CDR2 is FQNEAQ (reference sequence). Trimming at V came to 5 bases and at J to 4 bases, leaving 4 bases not matched to a gene. The CDR3 length is 13 residues. CDR3 sequence reads: CASSPGGIETQYF. The CDR3 DNA follows: TGTGCCAGCAGCCCAGGGGGTATAGAGACCCAGTACTTC.

The genes are TRBV29-1 and TRBJ1-2, with D uncertain. This CDR3 contains 14 residues. Germline CDR1 reads SQVTM; CDR2 reads ANQGSEA. V dropped 3 bases and J dropped 2 bases, with 13 bases sitting between them. The CDR3 coding sequence is TGCAGCGTTGAGGGGAGAATGGCGAACTATGGCTACACCTTC. This translates into CSVEGRMANYGYTF. Full variable domain (rest looked up from reference TRBV29-1 and TRBJ1-2): SAVISQKPSRDICQRGTSLTIQCQVDSQVTMMFWYRQQPGQSLTLIATANQGSEATYESGFVIDKFPISRPNLTFSTLTVSNMSPEDSSIYLCSVEGRMANYGYTFGSGTRLTVV.

V is TRBV30 and J is TRBJ1-3; TRBD1 matches 7 bases. V trimming: 2 bases; J trimming: 3 bases; junction bases outside the gene matches: 7. CDR1 is GTSNPN and CDR2 is SVGIG in the germline V gene (reference sequence). CDR3 length equals 15 residues. The CDR3 bases are TGTGCCTGGAGTAGAGGGGGCGAAAGTGGAAACACCATATATTTT. It translates to CAWSRGGESGNTIYF.

This chain joins TRBV7-2 and TRBJ1-2, with TRBD1 matching 7 bases. The CDR3 contains 12 residues. J lost 8 bases, V lost 9 bases, and 9 bases had no gene match. Germline V gene lookup returns CDR1 SGHTA and CDR2 FQGNSA. The CDR3 region is CASPSGGPGYTF. CDR3 nucleotide sequence: TGTGCCAGTCCCTCAGGGGGACCAGGCTACACCTTC.

This clone has a single count. This sequence joins TRBV19 and TRBJ2-2, with D perhaps TRBD2 (5 bases). The CDR3 is made up of 14 amino acids. V was clipped by 5 bases and J by 2 bases, with 9 bases between them. Germline-derived CDR1 and CDR2 are LNHDA and SQIVND (reference sequence). The CDR3 bases are TGTGCCAGTAGTTCGGGATCTAACACCGGGGAGCTGTTTTTT. It yields the protein CASSSGSNTGELFF.

V gene TRBV28 combines with J gene TRBJ2-7; D gene unclear. The germline gives CDR1 MDHEN, CDR2 SYDVKM. This CDR3 has 12 amino acids. Trimming left V 8 bases short and J 3 bases short, with 11 bases between. The CDR3 DNA sequence: TGTGCCAGCCAGTGGTCAGGCTACGAGCAGTACTTC. Translating gives CASQWSGYEQYF.

The chain carries TRBV3-1 (or the pseudogene TRBV3-2) and TRBJ1-1; D is uncertain. Germline CDR1 reads LGHDT; CDR2 reads YNNKEL (reference sequence). V was trimmed by 3 bases and J by 3 bases, leaving 17 bases between them. The CDR3 is 16 amino acids. The CDR3 DNA is TGTGCCAGCAGCCAGCCACTAACAAGGAGGGACACTGAAGCTTTCTTT. Translated: CASSQPLTRRDTEAFF.

The rearrangement links TRBV10-3 to TRBJ1-5, with a possible D match to TRBD1 (5 bases). Per the germline V gene, CDR1 is ENHRY and CDR2 is SYGVKD. V was cut by 3 bases and J by 7 bases, with 13 bases left in between. This CDR3 contains 14 residues. The CDR3 is CAISDQGEWQPQHF. As DNA, the CDR3 is TGTGCCATCAGTGACCAGGGTGAGTGGCAGCCCCAGCATTTT.

The chain couples TRBV7-2 to TRBJ2-3, with TRBD1 matching 11 bases. CDR1 is SGHTA, CDR2 FQGNSA, per germline. The V and J ends lost 5 bases and 4 bases, in that order; junction bases with no gene match: 8. This CDR3 comprises 16 residues. The CDR3 reads CASSTSVGQGADTQYF. CDR3 sequence (DNA): TGTGCCAGCAGCACATCTGTGGGACAGGGGGCAGATACGCAGTATTTT.

The chain has TRBV6-5 and TRBJ1-5; 9 bases match TRBD1. Trimming took 6 bases from V and 3 from J; bases not matched to a gene: 6. This CDR3 has 15 amino acids. Per germline, CDR1 MNHEY and CDR2 SVGAGI. The CDR3 spells CASSRDRDTNQPQHF. The DNA of the CDR3 is TGTGCCAGCAGCCGGGACAGGGACACCAATCAGCCCCAGCATTTT.

This rearrangement joins TRBV29-1 to TRBJ2-3, with D perhaps TRBD2 (6 bases). Trimming removed 4 bases from V and 0 bases from J, with 20 bases in between. The CDR3 totals 17 residues. Germline lookup yields CDR1 SQVTM and CDR2 ANQGSEA. This CDR3 reads CSVGGGYNLYSTDTQYF. The CDR3 DNA sequence: TGCAGCGTTGGAGGAGGGTATAACCTTTATAGCACAGATACGCAGTATTTT.

This sequence joins TRBV5-4 and TRBJ1-1; tentative D call: TRBD1 (6 bases). Germline V gene sequence: CDR1 SGHNT, CDR2 YYREEE (reference sequence). V dropped 1 base and J dropped 1 base, with 17 bases sitting between them. CDR3 size: 17 residues. The DNA of the CDR3 is TGTGCCAGCAGCTTGCCCCAGGGGAGGGTAACGAACACTGAAGCTTTCTTT. This codes for CASSLPQGRVTNTEAFF.

Concerning this clone: This sample also contains other DNA sequences that code for the same CDR3. CDR3 DNA sequence: TGTGCCTGGAGTTCGGGTGGGGCCGGTGAAAAACTGTTTTTT. This gives the protein CAWSSGGAGEKLFF. The chain is built from TRBV30 and TRBJ1-4, with D possibly matching TRBD1 (5 bases). V was clipped by 2 bases and J by 7 bases, with 14 bases between them. This CDR3 contains 14 residues. Germline CDR1 GTSNPN, CDR2 SVGIG (reference sequence).

In nucleotides, the CDR3 is TGTGCCAGTAGTATGGAAATAGCGGGAGGCGTATCCTACGAGCAGTACTTC. Translation: CASSMEIAGGVSYEQYF. The chain recombines TRBV19 with TRBJ2-7, with 10 bases lining up with TRBD2. The junction had 9 bases not matched to a gene; V was cut back by 3 bases and J by 1 base. The CDR3 runs to 17 residues. The germline CDR1 and CDR2 sequences are LNHDA and SQIVND (reference sequence).